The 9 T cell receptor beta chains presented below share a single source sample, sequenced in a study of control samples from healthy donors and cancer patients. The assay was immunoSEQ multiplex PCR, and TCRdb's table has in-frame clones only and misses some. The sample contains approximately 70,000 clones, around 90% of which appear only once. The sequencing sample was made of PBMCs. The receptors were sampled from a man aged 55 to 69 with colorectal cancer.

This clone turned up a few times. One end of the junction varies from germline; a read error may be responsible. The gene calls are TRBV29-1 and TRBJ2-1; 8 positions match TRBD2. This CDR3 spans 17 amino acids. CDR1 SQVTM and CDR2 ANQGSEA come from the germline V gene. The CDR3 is CSGEWGPGRGRRNEQFF. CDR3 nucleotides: TGCAGCGGTGAATGGGGTCCGGGGCGCGGGAGGCGCAATGAGCAGTTCTTC.

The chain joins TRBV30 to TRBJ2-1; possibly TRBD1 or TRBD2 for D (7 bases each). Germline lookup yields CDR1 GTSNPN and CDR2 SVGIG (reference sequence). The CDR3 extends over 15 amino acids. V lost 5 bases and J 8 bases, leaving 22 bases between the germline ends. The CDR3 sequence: CAWGKGRGDSDEQFF. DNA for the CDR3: TGTGCCTGGGGGAAGGGGAGGGGGGACAGCGATGAGCAGTTCTTC.

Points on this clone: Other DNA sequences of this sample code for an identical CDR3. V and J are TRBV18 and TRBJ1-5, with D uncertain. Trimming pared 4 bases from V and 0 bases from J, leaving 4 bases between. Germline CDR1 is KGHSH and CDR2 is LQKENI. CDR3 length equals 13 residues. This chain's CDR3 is CASSLDSNQPQHF. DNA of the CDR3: TGTGCCAGCTCACTGGATAGCAATCAGCCCCAGCATTTT.

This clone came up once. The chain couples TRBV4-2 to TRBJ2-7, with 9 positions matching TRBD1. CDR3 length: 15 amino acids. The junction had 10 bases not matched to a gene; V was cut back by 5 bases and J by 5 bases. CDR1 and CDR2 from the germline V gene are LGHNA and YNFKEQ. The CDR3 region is CASSYKPGQGHEQYF. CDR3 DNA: TGTGCCAGCAGCTACAAGCCGGGACAGGGCCACGAGCAGTACTTC.

The CDR3 nucleotides read TGTGCCAGCAGCGGATTACAACCGGGACGACTAGTTGTGACAGATACGCAGTATTTT. It specifies CASSGLQPGRLVVTDTQYF. The chain carries TRBV5-5 and TRBJ2-3; D might be TRBD2 (6 bases). Germline assignment: CDR1 SGHKS and CDR2 YYEKEE (reference sequence). The length of the CDR3 is 19 residues. V was trimmed by 4 bases and J by 3 bases, leaving 27 bases between them.

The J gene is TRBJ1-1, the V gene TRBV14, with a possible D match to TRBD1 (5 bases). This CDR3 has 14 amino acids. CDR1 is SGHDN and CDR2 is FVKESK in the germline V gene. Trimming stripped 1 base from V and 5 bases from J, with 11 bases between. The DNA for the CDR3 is TGTGCCAGCAGCCAAGTAGCAGGGCGGACTGAAGCTTTCTTT. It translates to CASSQVAGRTEAFF.

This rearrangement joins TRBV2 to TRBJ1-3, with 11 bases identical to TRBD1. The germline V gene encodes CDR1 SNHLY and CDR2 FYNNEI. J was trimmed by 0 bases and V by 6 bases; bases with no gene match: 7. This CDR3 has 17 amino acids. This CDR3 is CASSTGTGGTSGNTIYF. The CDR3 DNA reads TGTGCCAGCAGCACCGGGACAGGGGGTACCTCTGGAAACACCATATATTTT.

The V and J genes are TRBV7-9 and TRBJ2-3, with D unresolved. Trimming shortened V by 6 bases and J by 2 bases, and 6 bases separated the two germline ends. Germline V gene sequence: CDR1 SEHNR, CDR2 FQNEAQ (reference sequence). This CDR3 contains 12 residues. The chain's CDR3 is CASRHITDTQYF. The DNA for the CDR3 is TGTGCCAGCAGACACATCACAGATACGCAGTATTTT. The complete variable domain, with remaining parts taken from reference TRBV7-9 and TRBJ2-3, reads DTGVSQNPRHKITKRGQNVTFRCDPISEHNRLYWYRQTLGQGPEFLTYFQNEAQLEKSRLLSDRFSAERPKGSFSTLEIQRTEQGDSAMYLCASRHITDTQYFGPGTRLTVL.

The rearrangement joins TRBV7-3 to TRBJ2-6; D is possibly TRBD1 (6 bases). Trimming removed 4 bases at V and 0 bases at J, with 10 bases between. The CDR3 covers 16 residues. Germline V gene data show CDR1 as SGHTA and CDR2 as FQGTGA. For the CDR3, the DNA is TGTGCCAGCAGCTCCAGGGGCGGCTCTGGGGCCAACGTCCTGACTTTC. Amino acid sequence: CASSSRGGSGANVLTF. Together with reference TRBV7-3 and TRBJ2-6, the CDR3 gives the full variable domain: GAGVSQTPSNKVTEKGKYVELRCDPISGHTALYWYRQSLGQGPEFLIYFQGTGAADDSGLPNDRFFAVRPEGSVSTLKIQRTERGDSAVYLCASSSRGGSGANVLTFGAGSRLTVL.